The sequence of this T cell receptor (beta chain) was determined in a study of cytomegalovirus exposure and HLA in healthy donors. The study's findings and limits: Cytomegalovirus-associated status was assigned to some 160 TCR beta chains.

This clone was observed once. The target antigen is unknown. Researchers ran the PCR with 60 Vbeta and 13 Jbeta primers. Method: immunoSEQ multiplex PCR; TCRdb's copy keeps in-frame clones and lacks some. The sample lists around 160,000 clones, about three quarters occurring once. The specimen was PBMCs. The sequence derives from a man aged 40-50 years in good health and CMV-seropositive.

The DNA of the CDR3 is TGTGCCAGCAGTGCTATAGCGGGAGTCGGAGAGACCCAGTACTTC. This translates into CASSAIAGVGETQYF. This chain connects TRBV25-1 to TRBJ2-5, with 9 nucleotides matching TRBD2. The V segment lost 4 bases and the J segment 4 bases; nucleotides outside the gene matches: 7. Looked up from germline, CDR1 is MGHDK and CDR2 is SYGVNS. The CDR3 length is 15 residues.